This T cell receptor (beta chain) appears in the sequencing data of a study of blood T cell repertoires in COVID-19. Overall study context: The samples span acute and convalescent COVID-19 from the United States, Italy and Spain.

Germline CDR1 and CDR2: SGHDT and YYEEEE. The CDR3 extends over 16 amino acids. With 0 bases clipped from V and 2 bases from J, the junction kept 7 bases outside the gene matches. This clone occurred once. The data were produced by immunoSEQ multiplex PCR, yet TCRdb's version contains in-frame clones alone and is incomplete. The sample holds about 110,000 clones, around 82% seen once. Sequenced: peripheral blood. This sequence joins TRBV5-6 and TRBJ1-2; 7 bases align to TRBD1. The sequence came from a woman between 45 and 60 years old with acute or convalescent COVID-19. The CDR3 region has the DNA TGTGCCAGCAGCTTGGTACAGGGGCCCTTCAACTATGGCTACACCTTC. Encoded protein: CASSLVQGPFNYGYTF. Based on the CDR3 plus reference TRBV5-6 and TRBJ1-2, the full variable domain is DAGVTQSPTHLIKTRGQQVTLRCSPKSGHDTVSWYQQALGQGPQFIFQYYEEEERQRGNFPDRFSGHQFPNYSSELNVNALLLGDSALYLCASSLVQGPFNYGYTFGSGTRLTVV.